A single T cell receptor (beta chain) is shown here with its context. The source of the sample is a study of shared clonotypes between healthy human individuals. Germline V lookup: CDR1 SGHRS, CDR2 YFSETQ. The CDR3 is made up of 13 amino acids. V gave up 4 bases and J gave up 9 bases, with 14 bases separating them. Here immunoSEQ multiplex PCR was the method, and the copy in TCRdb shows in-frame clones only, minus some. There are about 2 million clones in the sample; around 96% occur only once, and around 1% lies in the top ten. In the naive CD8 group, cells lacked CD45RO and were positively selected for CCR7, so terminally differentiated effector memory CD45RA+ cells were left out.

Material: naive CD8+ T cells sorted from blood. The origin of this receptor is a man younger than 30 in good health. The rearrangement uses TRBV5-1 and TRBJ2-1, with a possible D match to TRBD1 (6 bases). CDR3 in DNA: TGCGCCAGCAGCGTCGACAGGATTCCTGAGCAGTTCTTC. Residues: CASSVDRIPEQFF.